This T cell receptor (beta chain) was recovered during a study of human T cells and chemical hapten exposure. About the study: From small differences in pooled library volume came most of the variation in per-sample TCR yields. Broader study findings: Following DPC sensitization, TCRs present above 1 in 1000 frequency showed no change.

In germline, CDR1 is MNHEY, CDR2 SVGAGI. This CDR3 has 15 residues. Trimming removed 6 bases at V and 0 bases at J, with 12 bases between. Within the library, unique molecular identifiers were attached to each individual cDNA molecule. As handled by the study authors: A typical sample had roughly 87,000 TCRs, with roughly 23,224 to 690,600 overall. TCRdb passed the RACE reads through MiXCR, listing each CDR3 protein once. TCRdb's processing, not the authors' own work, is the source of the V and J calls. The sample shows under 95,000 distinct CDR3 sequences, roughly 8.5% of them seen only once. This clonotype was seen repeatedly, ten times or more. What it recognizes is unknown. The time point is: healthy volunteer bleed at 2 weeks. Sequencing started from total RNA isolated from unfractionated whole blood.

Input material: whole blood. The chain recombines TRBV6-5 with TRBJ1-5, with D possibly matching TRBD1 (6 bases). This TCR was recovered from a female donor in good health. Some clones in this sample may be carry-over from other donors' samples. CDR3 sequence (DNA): TGTGCCAGCAGACAGGGAGTCTATAGCAATCAGCCCCAGCATTTT. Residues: CASRQGVYSNQPQHF.